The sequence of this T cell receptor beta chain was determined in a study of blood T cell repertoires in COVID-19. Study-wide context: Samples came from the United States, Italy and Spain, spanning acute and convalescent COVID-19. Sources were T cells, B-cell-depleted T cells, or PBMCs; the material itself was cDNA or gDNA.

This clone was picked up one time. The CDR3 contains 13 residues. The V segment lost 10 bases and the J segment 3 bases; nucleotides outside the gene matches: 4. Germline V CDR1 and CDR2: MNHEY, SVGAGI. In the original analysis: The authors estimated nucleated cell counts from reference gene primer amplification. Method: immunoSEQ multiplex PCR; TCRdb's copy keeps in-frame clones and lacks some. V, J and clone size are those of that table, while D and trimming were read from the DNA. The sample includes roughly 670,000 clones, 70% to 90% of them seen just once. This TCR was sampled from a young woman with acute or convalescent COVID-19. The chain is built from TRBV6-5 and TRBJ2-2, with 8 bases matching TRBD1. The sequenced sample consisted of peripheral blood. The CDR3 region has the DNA TGTGCCATTCAGGGGGCCGACACCGGGGAGCTGTTTTTT. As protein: CAIQGADTGELFF.